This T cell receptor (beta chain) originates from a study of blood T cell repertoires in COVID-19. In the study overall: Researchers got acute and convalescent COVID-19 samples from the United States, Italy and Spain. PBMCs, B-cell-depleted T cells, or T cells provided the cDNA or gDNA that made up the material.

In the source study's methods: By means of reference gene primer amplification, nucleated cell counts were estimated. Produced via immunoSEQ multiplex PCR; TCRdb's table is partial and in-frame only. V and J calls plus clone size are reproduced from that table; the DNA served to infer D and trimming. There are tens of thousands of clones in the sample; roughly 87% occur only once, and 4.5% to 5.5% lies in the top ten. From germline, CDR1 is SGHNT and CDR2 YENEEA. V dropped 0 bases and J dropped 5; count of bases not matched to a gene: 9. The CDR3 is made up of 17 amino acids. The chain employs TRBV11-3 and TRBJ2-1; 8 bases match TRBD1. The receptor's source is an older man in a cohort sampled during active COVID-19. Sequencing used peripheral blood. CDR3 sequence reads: CASSLEGVGQGHNEQFF. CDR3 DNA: TGTGCCAGCAGCTTAGAAGGCGTTGGACAGGGCCACAATGAGCAGTTCTTC.